The source of this TCR beta chain is a study of blood T cell repertoires in COVID-19. Whole-study context: Sample material is recorded as cDNA or gDNA derived from T cells, B-cell-depleted T cells, or PBMCs.

The CDR3 spans 15 residues. Per the germline V gene, CDR1 is MNHEY and CDR2 is SVGEGT. The V segment lost 5 bases and the J segment 2 bases; nucleotides outside the gene matches: 7. Repertoires were generated with immunoSEQ multiplex PCR, while TCRdb's copy carries only in-frame clones and drops some. The table includes roughly 40,000 clones, about 88% detected once. The V and J genes are TRBV6-2 or TRBV6-3 and TRBJ2-7; 9 bases fit TRBD1. The source is a man aged 45-65 years in a cohort sampled during active COVID-19. Source material: peripheral blood. Here the CDR3 reads CASSGRDREAYEQYF. The CDR3 DNA follows: TGTGCCAGCAGTGGCCGGGACAGGGAAGCCTACGAGCAGTACTTC.